These 7 T cell receptor beta chains came from one sample sequenced in a study of T cell changes during pregnancy in multiple sclerosis. Repertoires were generated with immunoSEQ multiplex PCR, while TCRdb's copy carries only in-frame clones and drops some. This table has about 48,000 clones, over 80% appearing once. Here the sequenced sample was CD4+ T cells from peripheral blood mononuclear cells, taken in the second trimester of pregnancy. The receptors stem from a female donor in good health, enrolled as a control in a pregnancy study.

The V and J genes are TRBV30 and TRBJ2-7; 9 nucleotides line up with TRBD2. V shed 8 bases, J shed 2 bases, and the junction held 7 bases outside the gene matches. CDR1 and CDR2 (germline): GTSNPN, SVGIG (reference sequence). CDR3 length equals 13 residues. CDR3 in DNA: TGTGCCGTCGATAGCGGGGGTCCCTACGAGCAGTACTTC. As protein: CAVDSGGPYEQYF.

This sequence joins TRBV2 and TRBJ2-1; 11 bases agree with TRBD1. Germline trimming cut 9 bases from V and 5 bases from J; bases unmatched to any gene: 6. This CDR3 has 14 residues. Germline V gene sequence: CDR1 SNHLY, CDR2 FYNNEI. CDR3 protein: CASTRDRGNNEQFF. The CDR3 DNA follows: TGTGCCAGTACCCGGGACAGGGGGAACAATGAGCAGTTCTTC. Full variable domain (rest looked up from reference TRBV2 and TRBJ2-1): EPEVTQTPSHQVTQMGQEVILRCVPISNHLYFYWYRQILGQKVEFLVSFYNNEISEKSEIFDDQFSVERPDGSNFTLKIRSTKLEDSAMYFCASTRDRGNNEQFFGPGTRLTVL.

The chain recombines TRBV5-4 with TRBJ2-1, with TRBD2 matching over 10 bases. The V segment lost 4 bases and the J segment 2 bases; nucleotides outside the gene matches: 6. CDR1 SGHNT and CDR2 YYREEE come from the germline V gene (reference sequence). This CDR3 has 16 amino acids. The DNA of the CDR3 is TGTGCCAGCAGCAATAGCGGGGGGACCCCCTACAATGAGCAGTTCTTC. Its protein product is CASSNSGGTPYNEQFF.

The gene calls are TRBV29-1 and TRBJ2-3, with TRBD2 matching over 10 bases. This CDR3 is 14 amino acids long. J was trimmed by 3 bases and V by 6 bases; bases with no gene match: 6. Germline V CDR1 and CDR2: SQVTM, ANQGSEA. CDR3 sequence: CSVSKRGGTDTQYF. The DNA of the CDR3 is TGCAGCGTCTCAAAGCGGGGGGGGACAGATACGCAGTATTTT.

The table lists this clone with a count of one. The rearrangement links TRBV7-9 to TRBJ2-1; maybe TRBD1 (5 bases). This CDR3 comprises 13 residues. With 4 bases removed from V and 10 bases from J, the gap between germline ends came to 14 bases. Germline values: CDR1 SEHNR, CDR2 FQNEAQ (reference sequence). CDR3: CASSSQGIDEQFF. The CDR3 nucleotides read TGTGCCAGCAGCTCCCAGGGTATAGACGAGCAGTTCTTC.

V usage is TRBV5-1 and J usage is TRBJ2-1, with D tentatively TRBD2 (6 bases). Germline V gene data show CDR1 as SGHRS and CDR2 as YFSETQ. The CDR3 consists of 16 residues. V was trimmed by 0 bases and J by 7 bases, leaving 17 bases between them. DNA of the CDR3: TGCGCCAGCAGCTTGGGACCGGCTAGCGCTGGAAATGAGCAGTTCTTC. Its translation: CASSLGPASAGNEQFF. Filled out from reference TRBV5-1 and TRBJ2-1, the complete variable domain reads KAGVTQTPRYLIKTRGQQVTLSCSPISGHRSVSWYQQTPGQGLQFLFEYFSETQRNKGNFPGRFSGRQFSNSRSEMNVSTLELGDSALYLCASSLGPASAGNEQFFGPGTRLTVL.

This clone showed up just once. The chain has TRBV30 and TRBJ2-2; D remains ambiguous. The V and J ends lost 0 bases and 2 bases respectively, with 4 bases between them. The germline CDR1 and CDR2 sequences are GTSNPN and SVGIG (reference sequence). CDR3 length equals 13 residues. The CDR3 coding sequence is TGTGCCTGGAGTGTATCAAACACCGGGGAGCTGTTTTTT. The encoded protein is CAWSVSNTGELFF.